This TCR beta chain was sequenced in a study of blood T cell repertoires in COVID-19. The method was immunoSEQ multiplex PCR; TCRdb's version includes in-frame clones alone and lacks a portion of them. The sample lists about 170,000 clones; more than 85% were seen once. Germline V gene sequence: CDR1 SNHLY, CDR2 FYNNEI. The CDR3 length is 14 residues. The V end was cut by 2 bases, the J end by 0 bases, with 5 bases between. The clonotype was recovered from a woman at least 80 years old with COVID-19, enrolled during active disease. This sequence joins TRBV2 and TRBJ1-3; D not resolved. The sequencing sample was made of peripheral blood. The CDR3 DNA follows: TGTGCCAGCAGTGAAAGGAGCTCTGGAAACACCATATATTTT. This gives the protein CASSERSSGNTIYF.